These 26 T cell receptor beta chains came from one sample sequenced in a study of CD8+ T cells in alopecia areata. Noted treatment: oral pan-JAK inhibitor, 5-10 mg twice daily. Extracted from the samples, RNA was reverse transcribed into cDNA to serve as the sequencing template. The data were produced by immunoSEQ multiplex PCR, yet TCRdb's version contains in-frame clones alone and is incomplete. The table has more than 200,000 clones, 64% seen once. This specimen was CD4+ T cells sorted from blood, taken at week 4, from a patient treated with tofacitinib. The source of these receptors is a human donor with alopecia areata.

The chain joins TRBV6-5 to TRBJ2-3; 11 nucleotides line up with TRBD2. CDR1 is MNHEY, CDR2 SVGAGI, per germline. The CDR3 contains 15 residues. V lost 7 bases and J lost 2; bases outside the gene matches: 5. The DNA for the CDR3 is TGTGCCAGCACCCTAGCGGGGGGAAACACAGATACGCAGTATTTT. This codes for CASTLAGGNTDTQYF.

This clone was observed a handful of times. V is TRBV15 and J is TRBJ1-2, with D perhaps TRBD1 (6 bases). The CDR3 consists of 13 residues. Per the germline V gene, CDR1 is LNHNV and CDR2 is YYDKDF (reference sequence). The germline V and J ends were trimmed by 2 bases and 8 bases, with 12 bases remaining between them. The CDR3 region is CATSRQGRDGYTF. CDR3 DNA sequence: TGTGCCACCAGCAGACAGGGGCGGGACGGCTACACCTTC.

The chain links TRBV11-3 to TRBJ2-7, with 10 bases lining up with TRBD2. The germline gives CDR1 SGHNT, CDR2 YENEEA. The ends lost 1 base at V and 3 bases at J; junction bases unmatched: 9. The CDR3 is 17 amino acids. The CDR3 loop reads CASSLGSGGAVLYEQYF. The CDR3 DNA reads TGTGCCAGCAGCTTAGGAAGCGGGGGGGCTGTCCTCTACGAGCAGTACTTC.

The CDR3 loop reads CASSQEEGRYGYTF. The CDR3 bases are TGCGCCAGCAGCCAAGAGGAGGGGAGGTATGGCTACACCTTC. J is TRBJ1-2 and V is TRBV4-3; TRBD1 might be the D (5 bases). The CDR3 runs to 14 residues. Germline V gives CDR1 LGHNA, CDR2 YSLEER. Trimming took 0 bases from V and 5 from J, leaving 10 bases between them.

This chain links TRBV4-1 with TRBJ1-2, with D unresolved. Trimming took 0 bases from V and 1 from J, leaving 9 bases between them. Germline assignment: CDR1 MGHRA and CDR2 YSYEKL. CDR3 length equals 15 residues. The CDR3 sequence is CASSQDRGSNYGYTF. The CDR3 DNA is TGCGCCAGCAGCCAAGATAGAGGCAGTAACTATGGCTACACCTTC.

The chain is built from TRBV30 and TRBJ2-5; D may be TRBD1 (6 bases). V dropped 0 bases and J dropped 5 bases, with 16 bases sitting between them. In germline, CDR1 is GTSNPN, CDR2 SVGIG (reference sequence). The CDR3 is 15 residues long. CDR3 nucleotide sequence: TGTGCCTGGAGTGTACAGGGCGGGTCGTGGGAGACCCAGTACTTC. This gives the protein CAWSVQGGSWETQYF.

This clone was detected once. The CDR3 reads CASSPLAGAHEQYF. The CDR3 bases are TGTGCCAGCTCACCCCTAGCGGGGGCTCACGAGCAGTACTTC. This chain connects TRBV18 to TRBJ2-7; 10 nucleotides match TRBD2. Germline values: CDR1 KGHSH, CDR2 LQKENI. With 3 bases clipped from V and 5 bases from J, the junction kept 4 bases outside the gene matches. The CDR3 spans 14 residues.

This clone was seen just once. The chain is built from TRBV9 and TRBJ2-7, with D possibly being TRBD2 (6 bases). V lost 7 bases to trimming and J lost 0 bases, with 14 bases between them. Germline-derived CDR1 and CDR2 are SGDLS and YYNGEE. This CDR3 spans 14 amino acids. CDR3 DNA sequence: TGTGCCAGCTCCCCGGGGGTCAGCTCCTACGAGCAGTACTTC. This encodes CASSPGVSSYEQYF.

The genes are TRBV4-1 and TRBJ2-7; 10 bases map to TRBD2. Trimming cost V 4 bases and J 4 bases; bases outside gene matches: 13. CDR3 length: 17 amino acids. The germline V gene has CDR1 MGHRA and CDR2 YSYEKL. CDR3 residues: CASSPSHSSGGEYEQYF. The CDR3 DNA follows: TGCGCCAGCAGCCCTTCCCATTCTAGCGGGGGCGAGTACGAGCAGTACTTC.

CDR3 DNA sequence: TGTGCCAGCCAGACCCAACCAGGGGGCACTGAAGCTTTCTTT. Protein: CASQTQPGGTEAFF. The rearrangement joins TRBV27 to TRBJ1-1, with 7 bases matching TRBD1. Losses at the gene ends were 8 bases for V and 4 bases for J; bases not matched to a gene: 10. This CDR3 contains 14 residues. The germline CDR1 and CDR2 sequences are MNHEY and SMNVEV (reference sequence).

V is TRBV29-1 and J is TRBJ2-4, with 7 bases fitting TRBD2. The junction had 3 bases not matched to a gene; V was cut back by 3 bases and J by 7 bases. The germline V gene encodes CDR1 SQVTM and CDR2 ANQGSEA. This CDR3 has 12 residues. The chain's CDR3 is CSVEAGGNIQYF. The CDR3 region has the DNA TGCAGCGTTGAGGCCGGGGGGAACATTCAGTACTTC.

The chain recombines TRBV6-5 with TRBJ1-6; 8 bases fit TRBD1. Looked up from germline, CDR1 is MNHEY and CDR2 is SVGAGI. The junction had 3 bases not matched to a gene; V was cut back by 6 bases and J by 8 bases. This CDR3 contains 13 residues. The CDR3 region is CASRDRDDSPLHF. The CDR3 bases are TGTGCCAGCAGGGACAGGGATGATTCACCCCTCCACTTT.

The V call is TRBV7-9, the J call TRBJ1-5; D ambiguous. Looked up from germline, CDR1 is SEHNR and CDR2 is FQNEAQ (reference sequence). With 5 bases removed from V and 5 bases from J, the gap between germline ends came to 7 bases. This CDR3 contains 12 residues. CDR3 amino acids: CASSHKDQPQHF. The CDR3 DNA sequence: TGTGCCAGCAGCCACAAGGATCAGCCCCAGCATTTT.

V is TRBV7-2 and J is TRBJ2-3; 7 bases map to TRBD2. Losses at the gene ends were 5 bases for V and 5 bases for J; bases not matched to a gene: 13. This CDR3 has 16 residues. CDR1 is SGHTA and CDR2 is FQGNSA in the germline V gene. The CDR3 spells CASSPGSGTAVDTQYF. The CDR3 nucleotides are TGTGCCAGCAGCCCAGGGAGCGGGACCGCAGTAGATACGCAGTATTTT. Complete variable domain (other parts from reference TRBV7-2 and TRBJ2-3): GAGVSQSPSNKVTEKGKDVELRCDPISGHTALYWYRQSLGQGLEFLIYFQGNSAPDKSGLPSDRFSAERTGGSVSTLTIQRTQQEDSAVYLCASSPGSGTAVDTQYFGPGTRLTVL.

The chain carries TRBV30 and TRBJ1-1, with D uncertain. This CDR3 is built from 13 residues. Germline CDR1 and CDR2: GTSNPN and SVGIG (reference sequence). V lost 1 base and J lost 7, with 13 bases in between. The chain's CDR3 is CAWSGLGGFEAFF. CDR3 in DNA: TGTGCCTGGAGTGGCCTAGGCGGATTTGAAGCTTTCTTT. The variable domain in full, with the rest retrieved from reference TRBV30 and TRBJ1-1, is SQTIHQWPATLVQPVGSPLSLECTVEGTSNPNLYWYRQAAGRGLQLLFYSVGIGQISSEVPQNLSASRPQDRQFILSSKKLLLSDSGFYLCAWSGLGGFEAFFGQGTRLTVV.

The chain carries TRBV18 and TRBJ2-3; D ambiguous. The CDR3 has 13 residues. Germline values: CDR1 KGHSH, CDR2 LQKENI. With 2 bases removed from V and 2 bases from J, the gap between germline ends came to 5 bases. In DNA, the CDR3 is TGTGCCAGCTCACCAGGCACCACAGATACGCAGTATTTT. This sequence encodes CASSPGTTDTQYF.

This clone was detected only a few times. The chain employs TRBV30 and TRBJ2-1; TRBD1 matches at 8 bases. CDR1 and CDR2 (germline): GTSNPN, SVGIG (reference sequence). CDR3 length equals 13 residues. V lost 1 base and J lost 5; bases outside the gene matches: 1. As DNA, the CDR3 is TGTGCCTGGAGTGCGGGACAGGACAATGAGCAGTTCTTC. Translation: CAWSAGQDNEQFF.

The V and J genes are TRBV5-1 and TRBJ2-7; D is unresolved. V gave up 0 bases and J gave up 2 bases, with 9 bases separating them. In germline, CDR1 is SGHRS, CDR2 YFSETQ. The CDR3 spans 14 residues. DNA for the CDR3: TGCGCCAGCAGCTTGGAACAGACCCCCTACGAGCAGTACTTC. Translation: CASSLEQTPYEQYF.

This clone was found once. The DNA is omitted, as the CDR3 cannot be located on it reliably, and the CDR3 follows TCRdb's listing. The V and J genes are TRBV5-6 and TRBJ1-2. The CDR3 spans 14 residues, counting both ends. Germline values: CDR1 SGHDT, CDR2 YYEEEE. The CDR3 reads CASSPAGDFRGYTF.

The gene calls are TRBV6-6 and TRBJ2-1; 10 bases are shared with TRBD2. Germline CDR1 MNHNY, CDR2 SVGAGI (reference sequence). Trimming cost V 6 bases and J 12 bases; bases outside gene matches: 11. The length of the CDR3 is 14 residues. The CDR3 bases are TGTGCCAGCAGAGCAGCGGGGGGGCCATCTTGGCAGTTCTTC. Protein: CASRAAGGPSWQFF.

This clone was seen more than once but under ten times. CDR3 protein: CASSLTRQGDFEQYF. CDR3 DNA: TGTGCCAGCAGCTTGACTAGACAGGGCGATTTCGAGCAGTACTTC. This chain uses TRBV7-2 with TRBJ2-7, with D possibly matching TRBD1 (7 bases). The germline V and J ends were trimmed by 3 bases and 6 bases, with 18 bases remaining between them. The CDR3 contains 15 residues. Germline V CDR1 and CDR2: SGHTA, FQGNSA.

This rearrangement joins TRBV29-1 to TRBJ1-5; TRBD1 agrees at 7 bases. This CDR3 has 14 amino acids. Germline V CDR1 and CDR2: SQVTM, ANQGSEA. The junction had 4 bases not matched to a gene; V was cut back by 4 bases and J by 1 base. CDR3 sequence: CSVAGGRSNQPQHF. The CDR3 coding sequence is TGCAGCGTTGCAGGGGGTCGAAGCAATCAGCCCCAGCATTTT.

CDR3 region: CASSSKSGLAASYEQYF. In DNA form, the CDR3 reads TGTGCCAGCAGCTCTAAATCGGGACTAGCGGCCTCCTACGAGCAGTACTTC. The V call is TRBV7-2, the J call TRBJ2-7; TRBD2 agrees at 11 bases. Germline values: CDR1 SGHTA, CDR2 FQGNSA. CDR3 size: 17 residues. The J segment lost 0 bases and the V segment lost 4 bases, leaving 8 bases of the junction unmatched.

This clone was picked up a small number of times. The chain has TRBV30 and TRBJ2-7, with no clear D. This CDR3 region has 15 residues. The germline CDR1 and CDR2 sequences are GTSNPN and SVGIG (reference sequence). Trimming shortened V by 4 bases and J by 3 bases, and 19 bases separated the two germline ends. The CDR3 sequence: CAWTVGSGPYYEQYF. The CDR3 region has the DNA TGTGCCTGGACAGTAGGGTCCGGACCCTACTACGAGCAGTACTTC. Full variable domain (remainder filled in from reference TRBV30 and TRBJ2-7): SQTIHQWPATLVQPVGSPLSLECTVEGTSNPNLYWYRQAAGRGLQLLFYSVGIGQISSEVPQNLSASRPQDRQFILSSKKLLLSDSGFYLCAWTVGSGPYYEQYFGPGTRLTVT.

This clone occurred a few times. The chain combines TRBV7-9 with TRBJ2-7; 8 bases fit TRBD1. Germline CDR1 reads SEHNR; CDR2 reads FQNEAQ (reference sequence). The CDR3 runs 12 residues. J was trimmed by 9 bases and V by 4 bases; bases with no gene match: 5. This CDR3 reads CASSSDRVGQYF. DNA of the CDR3: TGTGCCAGCAGCTCGGACAGGGTGGGGCAGTACTTC.

The V gene is TRBV6-1, the J gene TRBJ1-1, with no clear D. The germline CDR1 and CDR2 sequences are MNHNS and SASEGT. The CDR3 runs to 13 residues. Trimming stripped 6 bases from V and 2 bases from J, with 10 bases between. In DNA form, the CDR3 reads TGTGCCAGCAGCGAGAGTTATAACACTGAAGCTTTCTTT. Amino acids: CASSESYNTEAFF.